This paragraph reports one T cell receptor (beta chain). The source of the sample is a study of T cell changes during pregnancy in multiple sclerosis. The J segment lost 5 bases and the V segment lost 4 bases, leaving 9 bases of the junction unmatched. Germline V gene sequence: CDR1 SGDLS, CDR2 YYNGEE. The CDR3 spans 15 residues. Profiling relied on immunoSEQ multiplex PCR, and the TCRdb table lists in-frame clones only, not all of them. The sample carries about 72,000 clones, roughly nine tenths recorded once. The source was peripheral blood, collected in the first trimester of pregnancy. The receptor was derived from a female donor in good health, enrolled as a control in a pregnancy study. This chain links TRBV9 with TRBJ2-5, with 9 nucleotides matching TRBD1. This chain's CDR3 is CASSFNRGPRETQYF. The CDR3 bases are TGTGCCAGCAGCTTTAACAGGGGGCCTAGGGAGACCCAGTACTTC.